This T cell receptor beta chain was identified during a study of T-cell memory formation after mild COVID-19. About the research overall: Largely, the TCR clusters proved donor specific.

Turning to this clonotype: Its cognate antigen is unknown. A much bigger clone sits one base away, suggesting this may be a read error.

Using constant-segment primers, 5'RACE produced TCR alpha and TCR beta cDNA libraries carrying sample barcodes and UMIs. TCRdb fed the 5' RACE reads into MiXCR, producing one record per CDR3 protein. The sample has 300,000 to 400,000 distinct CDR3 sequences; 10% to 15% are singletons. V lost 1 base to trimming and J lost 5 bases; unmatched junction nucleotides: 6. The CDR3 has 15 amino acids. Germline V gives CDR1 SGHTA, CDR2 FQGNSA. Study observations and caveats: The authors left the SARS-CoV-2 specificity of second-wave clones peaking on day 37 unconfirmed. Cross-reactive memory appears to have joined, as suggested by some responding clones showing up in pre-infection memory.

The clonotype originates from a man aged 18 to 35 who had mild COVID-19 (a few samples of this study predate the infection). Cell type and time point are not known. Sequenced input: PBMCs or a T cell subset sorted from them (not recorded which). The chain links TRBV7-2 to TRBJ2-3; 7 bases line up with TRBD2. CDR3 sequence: CASSLVLAEKDTQYF. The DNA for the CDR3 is TGTGCCAGCAGCTTAGTGCTAGCGGAGAAAGATACGCAGTATTTT.